The 3 T cell receptor beta chains reported below all come from one sample, sequenced in a study of T cell responses to AZD1222 COVID-19 vaccine. Clones were read by immunoSEQ multiplex PCR, and TCRdb kept only the in-frame ones, dropping some. Of about 96,000 clones in the sample, 85% to 90% are singletons; the top ten hold about 26%. The source material was peripheral blood, sampled on day 0 of AZD1222 vaccination. These TCRs come from an adult in good health.

This clone was counted only a few times. The rearrangement uses TRBV28 and TRBJ2-3; D ambiguous. V lost 6 bases, J lost 6 bases, and 10 bases lay in between. The CDR3 has 12 amino acids. Per the germline V gene, CDR1 is MDHEN and CDR2 is SYDVKM. The CDR3 nucleotides are TGTGCCAGCAGCTCACGGGCTGATACGCAGTATTTT. Translated: CASSSRADTQYF.

The rearrangement links TRBV3-1 (or the pseudogene TRBV3-2) to TRBJ1-4, with D maybe TRBD1 (6 bases). Trimming shortened V by 4 bases and J by 7 bases, and 10 bases separated the two germline ends. This CDR3 region has 13 residues. The germline CDR1 and CDR2 sequences are LGHDT and YNNKEL (reference sequence). The CDR3 coding sequence is TGTGCCAGCAGCCGGGGGACAAGTGAAAAACTGTTTTTT. Translating it yields CASSRGTSEKLFF.

This clone was seen a single time. The gene calls are TRBV18 and TRBJ2-1, with 7 bases that match TRBD1. The J segment lost 7 bases and the V segment lost 3 bases, leaving 6 bases of the junction unmatched. The germline V gene has CDR1 KGHSH and CDR2 LQKENI. This CDR3 is built from 14 residues. The CDR3 nucleotides read TGTGCCAGCTCACCTGGGACAGAGTCTAATGAGCAGTTCTTC. Its translation is CASSPGTESNEQFF.